Given below is one T cell receptor beta chain in context. This clonotype has a count of ten or more. The antigen it binds to is not known. Base qualities are not recorded, but no much larger clone differs from it by a single base. The sample originates from a study of human T cells and chemical hapten exposure listed by TCRdb under 2021. About the study as a whole: For sensitization, 2% DPC in acetone was applied to an approximately 2 cm by approximately 2 cm area of upper inner arm skin. Most of the patients in the cohort were female, and the cohort covered alopecia areata with under or over 50% scalp involvement, alopecia totalis and alopecia universalis. Patch testing on the upper back used Finn chambers containing 0.01% DPC, with scoring done after 6 days according to International Contact Dermatitis Research Group standards. Blood for TCR sequencing was provided by twenty-nine alopecia patients at one to four time points (pre-sensitization, 2, 6 and 24 weeks). Patient blood was sampled pre-sensitization (week 0) and at 2, 6 and about 24 weeks after DPC sensitization. The libraries were sequenced as a pool, and the TCR yield per sample differed mostly because of small variations in library volumes within the pool. This study followed changes in the peripheral blood TCR repertoire in vivo during primary and secondary sensitization of alopecia patients to the hapten diphenylcyclopropenone (DPC). Throughout the study period of around 24 weeks, patients also received therapeutic DPC doses to the scalp every week. The paper as a whole reports these results and caveats: Expanded TCRs formed significantly more large CDR3 similarity clusters than pre-sensitization or healthy control sets, consistent with antigen-driven responses. All patients had alopecia, a presumed autoimmune disease, so their immune response might differ from that of healthy individuals. Patch test score was positively correlated with the number of PT1 expanded TCRs, with significance at thresholds 8, 16 and 32 but not at 4. After repeated subsampling, changes were observed in the strength of the expansion versus patch-test correlation and in the threshold at which the correlation became significant. The number of TCRs above 1 in 1000 frequency did not change with DPC sensitization; there was no evidence of global repertoire structure alterations.

Library creation used RACE. For sequencing, a NextSeq 500 was employed. During library preparation, unique molecular identifiers were attached to individual cDNA molecules so that TCRs could be counted in a quantitative, reproducible way. From each blood RNA sample, both TCR alpha and TCR beta chains were sequenced. The paper's processing steps were these. A median of roughly 98,000 TCRs per sample was observed, with a range of about 23,224 to 690,600. V, J and CDR3 annotation of the TCR reads was carried out using the Decombinator software suite. Every sample was subsampled to the same number of TCRs (28,000) for the PS versus PT1 abundance plots. TCRs were defined as expanded if absent before sensitization and observed at least eight times at the 2-week time point. TCRdb passed the public sequencing reads through fastp at Q25 and MiXCR, retaining productive beta sequences. One record per CDR3 amino acid sequence lists the most common genes and DNA. These V and J calls are TCRdb output, not the study's own analysis. In all, the sample holds some 360,000 distinct CDR3 sequences, and about 5.1% of those were seen once. Together, the top ten hold 2.6% of the sample.

The time point tag for this specimen amounts to: pre-sensitization, week 0. The treatment or condition label of this sample denotes: therapeutic diphenylcyclopropenone sensitization with weekly scalp DPC. At every patch-test visit, the blood draw took place before the patch test was put on. Patients were eligible if aged 18 to 70, diagnosed with alopecia and judged suitable for DPC therapy, and pregnant patients were excluded. Unfractionated whole blood was collected in Tempus Blood RNA tubes, and total RNA was extracted from that blood. There are 15 amino acids in the CDR3, from cysteine to phenylalanine inclusive. CDR3 DNA is the only sequence kept; it has 45 bases, read in frame from the first base. The germline ends are 12 bases apart after V is trimmed by 2 bases and J by 2 bases. CDR1 MNHEY and CDR2 SVGAGI are derived from the germline V gene.

This receptor was identified in a woman aged 50 to 60 with alopecia areata. Some clones in this sample may be carry-over from other donors' samples. The receptor chain draws on TRBV6-5 and TRBJ2-5; the D segment cannot be called with confidence. Here the sequenced sample was whole blood, taken in connection with sensitization to the hapten diphenylcyclopropenone (DPC). The CDR3: CASSYSRVTQETQYF. The nucleotide sequence is TGTGCCAGCAGTTACAGCCGGGTAACGCAAGAGACCCAGTACTTC.